What follows describes a single TCR beta chain. Its antigen remains unknown. Clones were sequenced by immunoSEQ multiplex PCR, and TCRdb holds only the in-frame ones, with some missing. The data hold 100,000 to 150,000 clones, with about 88% observed a single time. These data are taken from a study of cytomegalovirus exposure and HLA in healthy donors. Findings of the study overall: According to the study, around 150 TCR beta chains were cytomegalovirus-associated. Many donors carried some public TCRs, although rarity characterized most TCR sequences. High specificity and sensitivity for cytomegalovirus status were reported for the classifier.

Sequenced: PBMCs. The TCR comes from a woman aged 18-29 years in good health and CMV-seronegative.

The CDR3 region has the DNA TGCGCCACCGCGGAGGATATGGGGTGGGGGAACACTGAAGCTTTCTTT. Its translation: CATAEDMGWGNTEAFF. The gene calls are TRBV5-1 and TRBJ1-1; no reliable D call. This CDR3 spans 16 amino acids. The V gene's germline CDR1 is SGHRS and CDR2 YFSETQ. With 9 bases removed from V and 1 base from J, the gap between germline ends came to 22 bases. The variable domain in full, with the rest retrieved from reference TRBV5-1 and TRBJ1-1, is KAGVTQTPRYLIKTRGQQVTLSCSPISGHRSVSWYQQTPGQGLQFLFEYFSETQRNKGNFPGRFSGRQFSNSRSEMNVSTLELGDSALYLCATAEDMGWGNTEAFFGQGTRLTVV.